The TCR beta chain under discussion was sequenced for a study of beta chain features in type 1 diabetes. Of the isolated RNA, all was reverse transcribed, and so the sequenced material was expressed TCRB transcripts. Using immunoSEQ multiplex PCR, the repertoire was profiled, and TCRdb retains in-frame clones only, with some absent. The sample yields 150,000 or so clones, approximately 62% seen once. Regarding this clone: The antigen is undetermined.

Sorting based on CD45RO/CCR7/CD25/CD127/CD95/CD27 separated CD4+ naive, central memory, regulatory and stem cell-like memory cells. The study, taken as a whole, reports: Type 1 diabetes patients had moderately but significantly shorter TCRB CDR3s in all four CD4+ subsets.

The TCR comes from a man aged 25-40 years with type 1 diabetes. Sequenced sample: naive CD4+ T cells from blood.

In nucleotides, the CDR3 is TGTGCCAGCGGCGGGACTAGCGGGCACAATGAGCAGTTCTTC. As protein: CASGGTSGHNEQFF. The rearrangement links TRBV11-2 to TRBJ2-1, with TRBD2 matching 12 bases. Trimming took 8 bases from V and 5 from J; bases not matched to a gene: 4. Germline V gene data show CDR1 as SGHAT and CDR2 as FQNNGV. The length of the CDR3 is 14 residues.